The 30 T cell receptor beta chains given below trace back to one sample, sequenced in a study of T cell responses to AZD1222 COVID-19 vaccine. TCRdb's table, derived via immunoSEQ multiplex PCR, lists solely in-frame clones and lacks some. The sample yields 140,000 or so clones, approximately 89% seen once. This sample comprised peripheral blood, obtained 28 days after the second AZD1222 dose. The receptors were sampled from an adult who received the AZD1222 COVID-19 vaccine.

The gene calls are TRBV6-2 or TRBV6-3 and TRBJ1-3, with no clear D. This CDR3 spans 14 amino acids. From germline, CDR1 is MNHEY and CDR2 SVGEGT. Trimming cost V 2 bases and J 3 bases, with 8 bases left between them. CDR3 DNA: TGTGCCAGCAGTTACGGTCGGGTTGGAAACACCATATATTTT. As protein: CASSYGRVGNTIYF.

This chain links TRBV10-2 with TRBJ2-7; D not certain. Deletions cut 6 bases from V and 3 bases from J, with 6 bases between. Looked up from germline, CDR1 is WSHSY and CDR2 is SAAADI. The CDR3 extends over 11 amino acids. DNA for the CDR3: TGCGCCAGCAGCCCCAGCTACGAGCAGTACTTC. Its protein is CASSPSYEQYF.

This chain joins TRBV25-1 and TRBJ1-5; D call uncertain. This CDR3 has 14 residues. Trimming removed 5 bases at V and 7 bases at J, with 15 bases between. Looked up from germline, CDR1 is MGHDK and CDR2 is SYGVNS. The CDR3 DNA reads TGTGCCAGCAGTAACTCCTTGGCTCACCAGCCCCAGCATTTT. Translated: CASSNSLAHQPQHF.

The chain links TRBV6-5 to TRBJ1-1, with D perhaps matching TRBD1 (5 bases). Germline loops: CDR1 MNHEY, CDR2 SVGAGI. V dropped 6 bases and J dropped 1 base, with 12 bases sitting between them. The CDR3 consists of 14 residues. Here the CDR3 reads CASSLQAQNTEAFF. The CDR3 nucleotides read TGTGCCAGCAGCCTACAGGCCCAGAACACTGAAGCTTTCTTT.

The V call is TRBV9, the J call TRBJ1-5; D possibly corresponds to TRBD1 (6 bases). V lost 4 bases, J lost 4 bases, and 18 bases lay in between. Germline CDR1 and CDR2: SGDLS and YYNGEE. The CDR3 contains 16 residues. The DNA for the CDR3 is TGTGCCAGCAGCCGTGGATCCCCAGGGGAGAATCAGCCCCAGCATTTT. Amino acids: CASSRGSPGENQPQHF.

CDR3 DNA: TGTGCCAGCTCACCGGGGACAGGGACAGAGACCTATGGCTACACCTTC. It is translated as CASSPGTGTETYGYTF. This sequence joins TRBV18 and TRBJ1-2; 9 nucleotides line up with TRBD1. CDR1 and CDR2 from the germline V gene are KGHSH and LQKENI. The CDR3 sequence is 16 residues long. V lost 3 bases, J lost 4 bases, and 9 bases stayed unmatched.

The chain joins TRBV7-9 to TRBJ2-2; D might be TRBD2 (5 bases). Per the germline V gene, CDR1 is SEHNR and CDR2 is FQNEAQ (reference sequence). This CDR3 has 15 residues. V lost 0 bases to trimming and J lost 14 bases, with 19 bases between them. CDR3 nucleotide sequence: TGTGCCAGCAGCTTAGCGTCCACGAGGGCTGGTCCTCTGTTTTTT. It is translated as CASSLASTRAGPLFF.

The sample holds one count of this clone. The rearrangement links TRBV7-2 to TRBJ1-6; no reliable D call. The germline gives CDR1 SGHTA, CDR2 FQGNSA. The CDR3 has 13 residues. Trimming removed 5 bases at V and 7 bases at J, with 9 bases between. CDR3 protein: CASSNEKNSPLHF. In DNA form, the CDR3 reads TGTGCCAGCAGCAATGAAAAAAATTCACCCCTCCACTTT.

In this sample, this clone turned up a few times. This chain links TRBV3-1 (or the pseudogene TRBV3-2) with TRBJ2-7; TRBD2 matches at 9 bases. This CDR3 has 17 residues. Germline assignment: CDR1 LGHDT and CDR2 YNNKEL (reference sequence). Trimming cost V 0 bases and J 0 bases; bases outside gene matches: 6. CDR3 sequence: CASSQEPLSGSSYEQYF. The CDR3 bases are TGTGCCAGCAGCCAAGAACCCCTTAGCGGGAGCTCCTACGAGCAGTACTTC.

DNA of the CDR3: TGTGCCAGCAGCTCACTGGGTCAAGATTCACCCCTCCACTTT. Its translation is CASSSLGQDSPLHF. The chain combines TRBV7-2 with TRBJ1-6; D gene uncertain. This CDR3 comprises 14 residues. The V end was cut by 4 bases, the J end by 8 bases, with 12 bases between. Per germline, CDR1 SGHTA and CDR2 FQGNSA.

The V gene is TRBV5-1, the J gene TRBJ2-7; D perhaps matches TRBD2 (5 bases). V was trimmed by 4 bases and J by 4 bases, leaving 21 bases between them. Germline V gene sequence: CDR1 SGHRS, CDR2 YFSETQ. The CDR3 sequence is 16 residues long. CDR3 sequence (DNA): TGCGCCAGCAGCCTTCTAGGTGGGAGCCTCCGGTACGAGCAGTACTTC. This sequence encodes CASSLLGGSLRYEQYF.

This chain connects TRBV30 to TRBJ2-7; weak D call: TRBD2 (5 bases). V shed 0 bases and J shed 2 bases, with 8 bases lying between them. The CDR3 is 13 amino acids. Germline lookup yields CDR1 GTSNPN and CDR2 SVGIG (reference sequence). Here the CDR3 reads CAWSVSGTYEQYF. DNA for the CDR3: TGTGCCTGGAGTGTAAGCGGAACCTACGAGCAGTACTTC.

CDR3 sequence: CASSPLGQHNQPQHF. The CDR3, as DNA: TGCGCCAGCAGCCCACTAGGACAGCACAATCAGCCCCAGCATTTT. The rearrangement joins TRBV4-1 to TRBJ1-5, with a weak D call TRBD1 (6 bases). Germline lookup yields CDR1 MGHRA and CDR2 YSYEKL. Trimming removed 4 bases at V and 3 bases at J, with 13 bases between. The CDR3 runs to 15 residues.

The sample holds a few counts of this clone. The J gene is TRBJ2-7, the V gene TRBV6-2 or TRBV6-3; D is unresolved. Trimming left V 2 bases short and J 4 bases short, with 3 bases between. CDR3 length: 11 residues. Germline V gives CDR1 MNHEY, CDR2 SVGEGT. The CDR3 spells CASSYVYEQYF. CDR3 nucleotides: TGTGCCAGCAGTTACGTATACGAGCAGTACTTC.

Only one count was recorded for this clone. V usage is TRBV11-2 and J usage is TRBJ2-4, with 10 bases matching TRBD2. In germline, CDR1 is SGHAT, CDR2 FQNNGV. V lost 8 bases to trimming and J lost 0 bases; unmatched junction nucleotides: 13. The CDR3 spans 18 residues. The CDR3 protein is CASRGGLAYELAKNIQYF. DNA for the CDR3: TGTGCCAGCCGCGGGGGACTAGCGTATGAACTAGCCAAAAACATTCAGTACTTC.

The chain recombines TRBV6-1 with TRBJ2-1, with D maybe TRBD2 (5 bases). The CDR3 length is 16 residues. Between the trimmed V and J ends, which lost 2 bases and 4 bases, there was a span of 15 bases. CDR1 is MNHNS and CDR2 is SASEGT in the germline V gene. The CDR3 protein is CASSELPLGRYNEQFF. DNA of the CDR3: TGTGCCAGCAGTGAACTACCCCTGGGGAGATACAATGAGCAGTTCTTC.

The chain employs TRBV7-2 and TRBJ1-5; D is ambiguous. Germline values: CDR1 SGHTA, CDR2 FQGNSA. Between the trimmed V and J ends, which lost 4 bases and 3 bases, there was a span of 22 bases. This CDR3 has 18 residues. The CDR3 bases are TGTGCCAGCAGCTCACACTCCCCGTTAGCCTTTACCAATCAGCCCCAGCATTTT. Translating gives CASSSHSPLAFTNQPQHF. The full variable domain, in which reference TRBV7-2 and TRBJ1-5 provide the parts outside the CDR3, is GAGVSQSPSNKVTEKGKDVELRCDPISGHTALYWYRQSLGQGLEFLIYFQGNSAPDKSGLPSDRFSAERTGGSVSTLTIQRTQQEDSAVYLCASSSHSPLAFTNQPQHFGDGTRLSIL.

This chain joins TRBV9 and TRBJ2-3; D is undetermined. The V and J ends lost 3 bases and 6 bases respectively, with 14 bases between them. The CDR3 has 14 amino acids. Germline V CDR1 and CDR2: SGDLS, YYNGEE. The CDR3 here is CASSAGTPRDTQYF. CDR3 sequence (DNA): TGTGCCAGCAGCGCTGGTACCCCGAGGGATACGCAGTATTTT.

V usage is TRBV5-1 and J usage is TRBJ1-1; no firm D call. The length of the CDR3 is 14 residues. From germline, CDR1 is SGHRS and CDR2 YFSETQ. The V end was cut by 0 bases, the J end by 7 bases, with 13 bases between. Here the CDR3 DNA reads TGCGCCAGCAGCTTGGGCCCGGAAGCAGTTGAAGCTTTCTTT. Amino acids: CASSLGPEAVEAFF.

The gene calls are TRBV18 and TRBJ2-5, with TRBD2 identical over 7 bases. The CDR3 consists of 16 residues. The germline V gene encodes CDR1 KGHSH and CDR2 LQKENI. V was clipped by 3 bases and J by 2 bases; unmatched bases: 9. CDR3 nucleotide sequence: TGTGCCAGCTCACCCGCACTACTAGCGACTCAAGAGACCCAGTACTTC. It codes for CASSPALLATQETQYF.

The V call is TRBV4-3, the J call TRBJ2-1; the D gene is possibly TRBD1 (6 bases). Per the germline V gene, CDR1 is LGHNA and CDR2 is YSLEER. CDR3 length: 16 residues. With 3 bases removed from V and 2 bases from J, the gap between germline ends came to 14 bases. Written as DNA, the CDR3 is TGCGCCAGCAGCCAGGATCGGACAGCGACCTACAATGAGCAGTTCTTC. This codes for CASSQDRTATYNEQFF.

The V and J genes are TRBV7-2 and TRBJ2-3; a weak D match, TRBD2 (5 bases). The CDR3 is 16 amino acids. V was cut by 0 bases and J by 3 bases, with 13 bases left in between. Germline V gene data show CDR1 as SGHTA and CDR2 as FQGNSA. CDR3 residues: CASSLAGGFGTDTQYF. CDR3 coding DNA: TGTGCCAGCAGCTTAGCGGGCGGGTTTGGGACAGATACGCAGTATTTT.

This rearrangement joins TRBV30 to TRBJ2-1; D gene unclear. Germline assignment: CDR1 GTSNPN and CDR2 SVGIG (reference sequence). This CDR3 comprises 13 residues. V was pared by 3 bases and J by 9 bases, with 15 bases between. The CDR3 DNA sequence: TGTGCCTGGAGCAGGAACCAGAAGGGTGAGCAGTTCTTC. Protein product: CAWSRNQKGEQFF.

The CDR3 DNA reads TGTGCCTGGAGTGTTATGACACAAGAGACCCAGTACTTC. Encoded protein: CAWSVMTQETQYF. This chain joins TRBV30 and TRBJ2-5; D is unclear. V was cut by 0 bases and J by 2 bases, with 7 bases left in between. The germline gives CDR1 GTSNPN, CDR2 SVGIG (reference sequence). CDR3 length equals 13 residues.

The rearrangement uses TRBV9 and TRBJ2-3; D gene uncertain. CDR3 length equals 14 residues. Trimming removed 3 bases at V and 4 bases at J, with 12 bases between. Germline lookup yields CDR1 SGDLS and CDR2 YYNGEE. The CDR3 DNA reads TGTGCCAGCAGCGAGACTCTTCGCGCAGATACGCAGTATTTT. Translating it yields CASSETLRADTQYF.

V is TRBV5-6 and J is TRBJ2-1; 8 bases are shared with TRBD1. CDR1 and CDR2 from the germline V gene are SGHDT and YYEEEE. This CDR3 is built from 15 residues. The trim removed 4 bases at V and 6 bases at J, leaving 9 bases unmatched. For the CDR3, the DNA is TGTGCCAGCAGCCCGAGGACAGGGATAGGCAATGAGCAGTTCTTC. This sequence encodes CASSPRTGIGNEQFF.

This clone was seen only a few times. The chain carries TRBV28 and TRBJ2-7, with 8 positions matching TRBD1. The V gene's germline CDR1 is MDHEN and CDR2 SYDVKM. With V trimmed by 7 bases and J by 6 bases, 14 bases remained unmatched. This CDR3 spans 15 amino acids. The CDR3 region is CASTRGDRRGGEQYF. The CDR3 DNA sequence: TGTGCCAGCACTAGAGGGGACAGGAGGGGTGGCGAGCAGTACTTC.

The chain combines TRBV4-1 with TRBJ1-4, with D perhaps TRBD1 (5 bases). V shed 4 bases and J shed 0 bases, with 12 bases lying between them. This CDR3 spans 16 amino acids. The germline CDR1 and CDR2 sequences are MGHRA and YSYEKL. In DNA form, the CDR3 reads TGCGCCAGCAGCCTGGCGGGACTGACAACTAATGAAAAACTGTTTTTT. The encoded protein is CASSLAGLTTNEKLFF.

The DNA of the CDR3 is TGTGCCTGGAGTGTAACCGGGGCCCCAACCGGGGAGCTGTTTTTT. Its translation: CAWSVTGAPTGELFF. The chain has TRBV30 and TRBJ2-2; D tentatively fits TRBD1 or TRBD2 (5 bases each). The CDR3 is 15 residues long. V lost 0 bases to trimming and J lost 5 bases, with 13 bases between them. Germline V gene lookup returns CDR1 GTSNPN and CDR2 SVGIG (reference sequence).

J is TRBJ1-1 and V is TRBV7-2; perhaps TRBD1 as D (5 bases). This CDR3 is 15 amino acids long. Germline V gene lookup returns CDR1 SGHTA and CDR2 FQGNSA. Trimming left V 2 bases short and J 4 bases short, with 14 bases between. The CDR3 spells CASSLHWGSGTEAFF. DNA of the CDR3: TGTGCCAGCAGCTTACATTGGGGGAGCGGCACTGAAGCTTTCTTT.